Shown below are 20 T cell receptor beta chains from a single sample sequenced in a study of T cell repertoires in cytomegalovirus infection (dated by TCRdb to the late 2010s). Taken with the paper, the label for treatment or condition translates to: in vitro stimulation with specific CMV peptide epitopes to enrich CMV-specific T cells. Reads for this sample came from an Illumina HiSeq 1500. The public sequencing data were trimmed at Q25 with fastp and processed into clonotypes with MiXCR by TCRdb, which kept only in-frame beta chains. Rows are combined by CDR3 protein, so each entry shows the most common genes and DNA. This sample is represented by about 890,000 distinct CDR3 sequences; around 30% of them were singletons. About an eighth of the sample is taken by the ten largest. Their cognate antigens are unknown. This specimen consisted of cultured CD8+ T cells from PBMCs, obtained from culture after CMV antigen stimulation. The receptors come from a human donor in good health (CMV status not recorded). Some clones in this sample may be carry-over from other donors' samples.

The J gene is TRBJ2-7, the V gene TRBV27, with 7 bases that match TRBD1. The V and J ends lost 1 base and 6 bases, in that order; junction bases with no gene match: 9. CDR3 size: 15 residues. The germline V gene encodes CDR1 MNHEY and CDR2 SMNVEV (reference sequence). The chain's CDR3 is CASSLLGTAPPEQYF. For the CDR3, the DNA is TGTGCCAGCAGTTTATTGGGGACAGCGCCTCCCGAGCAGTACTTC.

The CDR3 DNA reads TGTGCCAGCAGCTATAAGGACGGATACACTGAAGCTTTCTTT. Translation gives CASSYKDGYTEAFF. The genes are TRBV7-9 and TRBJ1-1; the D is unclear. This CDR3 is 14 amino acids long. The V gene's germline CDR1 is SEHNR and CDR2 FQNEAQ (reference sequence). V was pared by 4 bases and J by 3 bases, with 12 bases between.

This clonotype was detected only a few times. The J gene is TRBJ2-1, the V gene TRBV7-9; possibly TRBD1 or TRBD2 for D (6 bases each). Germline CDR1 is SEHNR and CDR2 is FQNEAQ (reference sequence). Trimming stripped 6 bases from V and 5 bases from J, with 11 bases between. The CDR3 loop spans 13 amino acids. The CDR3 DNA follows: TGTGCCAGCAGAGGGGGGCAGGACAATGAGCAGTTCTTC. This sequence encodes CASRGGQDNEQFF.

V is TRBV4-3 and J is TRBJ1-2; TRBD1 is a possible D gene (5 bases). V lost 0 bases and J 8 bases, leaving 25 bases between the germline ends. This CDR3 spans 18 amino acids. Germline V gene sequence: CDR1 LGHNA, CDR2 YSLEER. The CDR3 region is CASSQDITTGTALWGYTF. The CDR3 nucleotides read TGCGCCAGCAGCCAAGATATTACCACCGGGACGGCCCTATGGGGCTACACCTTC.

In the case of this clonotype: A much larger clone differs by one base, so this may be a read error. The CDR3 region has the DNA TGTGCCAGAAGCTTAGAGAGCATTGCCCCTGAACAGGAGACCCAGTACTTC. Amino acid sequence: CARSLESIAPEQETQYF. J is TRBJ2-5 and V is TRBV7-2; D unclear. CDR1 and CDR2 from the germline V gene are SGHTA and FQGNSA. This CDR3 spans 17 amino acids.

The chain recombines TRBV4-2 with TRBJ2-7, with 10 bases identical to TRBD1. CDR3 length: 13 residues. The trim removed 3 bases at V and 9 bases at J, leaving 5 bases unmatched. Germline CDR1 is LGHNA and CDR2 is YNFKEQ. CDR3 DNA: TGTGCCAGCAGCCAGGGGACAGGGGTAGGGCAGTACTTC. Amino acids: CASSQGTGVGQYF.

This clonotype was picked up a small number of times. The chain combines TRBV11-2 with TRBJ2-5; D may be TRBD2 (6 bases). The CDR3 covers 16 residues. Trimming took 3 bases from V and 7 from J, leaving 21 bases between them. Germline CDR1 SGHAT, CDR2 FQNNGV. This CDR3 is CASSFPPGGGAGTQYF. The CDR3 DNA reads TGTGCCAGCAGCTTCCCTCCCGGGGGAGGCGCTGGGACCCAGTACTTC.

This clonotype was counted a few times. This chain connects TRBV4-1 to TRBJ1-3; D call uncertain. Germline CDR1 reads MGHRA; CDR2 reads YSYEKL. CDR3 length: 15 amino acids. V lost 2 bases to trimming and J lost 0 bases, with 8 bases between them. CDR3 DNA: TGCGCCAGCAGCCAAAGCAGCAACTCTGGAAACACCATATATTTT. The encoded protein is CASSQSSNSGNTIYF.

This chain joins TRBV4-1 and TRBJ1-1, with D perhaps matching TRBD1 (5 bases). CDR3 length: 13 residues. Germline V lookup: CDR1 MGHRA, CDR2 YSYEKL. The germline V and J ends were trimmed by 1 base and 8 bases, with 11 bases remaining between them. CDR3 loop: CASSQVGAGEAFF. Here the CDR3 DNA reads TGCGCCAGCAGCCAAGTTGGAGCAGGGGAAGCTTTCTTT.

The rearrangement uses TRBV27 and TRBJ1-1, with D possibly TRBD1 on 6 matching bases. Germline CDR1 MNHEY, CDR2 SMNVEV (reference sequence). Trimming cost V 3 bases and J 1 base, with 9 bases left between them. This CDR3 comprises 14 residues. The CDR3 is CASSFTGTNTEAFF. The CDR3, as DNA: TGTGCCAGCAGTTTTACAGGGACGAACACTGAAGCTTTCTTT.

J is TRBJ2-3 and V is TRBV7-9, with 7 positions matching TRBD2. The trim removed 5 bases at V and 4 bases at J, leaving 15 bases unmatched. Germline-derived CDR1 and CDR2 are SEHNR and FQNEAQ (reference sequence). The CDR3 sequence is 17 residues long. The CDR3 DNA reads TGTGCCAGCAGCGATTTTGGACTAGATACTTTCCCAGATACGCAGTATTTT. It codes for CASSDFGLDTFPDTQYF.

The V gene is TRBV9, the J gene TRBJ2-5; 10 bases are a match to TRBD2. This CDR3 has 16 residues. The germline CDR1 and CDR2 sequences are SGDLS and YYNGEE. V shed 5 bases, J shed 3 bases, and the junction held 10 bases outside the gene matches. The chain's CDR3 is CASSASGGPPEETQYF. For the CDR3, the DNA is TGTGCCAGCAGTGCTAGCGGGGGCCCGCCGGAAGAGACCCAGTACTTC.

This clonotype was seen a single time. This rearrangement joins TRBV5-1 to TRBJ2-5; D gene ambiguous. In germline, CDR1 is SGHRS, CDR2 YFSETQ. Trimming removed 0 bases at V and 2 bases at J, with 11 bases between. The CDR3 is 15 amino acids. CDR3 residues: CASSLEAAPQETQYF. The CDR3 DNA reads as TGCGCCAGCAGCTTGGAGGCAGCCCCTCAAGAGACCCAGTACTTC.

The V and J genes are TRBV4-2 and TRBJ1-4; D unresolved. Germline V gene data show CDR1 as LGHNA and CDR2 as YNFKEQ. CDR3 length equals 11 residues. V was clipped by 6 bases and J by 8 bases, with 7 bases between them. CDR3 DNA: TGTGCCAGCAGGGAAGGCGAAAAACTGTTTTTT. Its protein product is CASREGEKLFF.

V gene TRBV7-9 combines with J gene TRBJ1-6, with D perhaps matching TRBD1 (5 bases). Trimming pared 4 bases from V and 10 bases from J, leaving 17 bases between. Germline values: CDR1 SEHNR, CDR2 FQNEAQ (reference sequence). The CDR3 length is 15 residues. CDR3 protein: CASSSGERRGSPLHF. The CDR3 region has the DNA TGTGCCAGCAGCTCTGGGGAACGTCGGGGCTCACCCCTCCACTTT. The whole variable domain, filled in from reference TRBV7-9 and TRBJ1-6, reads DTGVSQNPRHKITKRGQNVTFRCDPISEHNRLYWYRQTLGQGPEFLTYFQNEAQLEKSRLLSDRFSAERPKGSFSTLEIQRTEQGDSAMYLCASSSGERRGSPLHFGNGTRLTVT.

V and J are TRBV27 and TRBJ2-3, with 8 bases identical to TRBD2. CDR1 and CDR2 (germline): MNHEY, SMNVEV (reference sequence). The V and J ends lost 4 bases and 4 bases, in that order; junction bases with no gene match: 7. The CDR3 length is 15 residues. DNA for the CDR3: TGTGCCAGCAGTTACGGCGGGGGGTCGGCAGATACGCAGTATTTT. Its protein product is CASSYGGGSADTQYF.

The chain links TRBV6-5 to TRBJ1-1; TRBD1 is a possible D gene (5 bases). The CDR3 spans 14 residues. Germline CDR1 MNHEY, CDR2 SVGAGI. Trimming took off 1 base at V and 6 bases at J, with 12 bases between the two ends. This CDR3 is CASSYFQGTSEAFF. The CDR3 DNA is TGTGCCAGCAGTTACTTCCAGGGAACCTCTGAAGCTTTCTTT.

The chain employs TRBV4-1 and TRBJ2-1, with 7 bases that match TRBD2. The germline V gene encodes CDR1 MGHRA and CDR2 YSYEKL. V dropped 0 bases and J dropped 5; count of bases not matched to a gene: 10. The CDR3 has 17 residues. CDR3 bases: TGCGCCAGCAGCCAAGAATCGAATAGCGGGCTAAACAATGAGCAGTTCTTC. Its translation: CASSQESNSGLNNEQFF.

This clonotype was detected only a few times. V is TRBV10-3 and J is TRBJ2-7; 11 bases are shared with TRBD1. CDR3 size: 12 residues. In germline, CDR1 is ENHRY, CDR2 SYGVKD. V lost 10 bases to trimming and J lost 7 bases; unmatched junction nucleotides: 6. The CDR3 coding sequence is TGTGCCACCCGGGGACAGGGGGAAGAGCAGTACGTC. This translates into CATRGQGEEQYV.

This clonotype was picked up many times. The chain has TRBV7-2 and TRBJ2-1, with a weak D call TRBD1 (6 bases). The germline CDR1 and CDR2 sequences are SGHTA and FQGNSA. With 3 bases removed from V and 6 bases from J, the gap between germline ends came to 9 bases. The CDR3 runs 13 residues. CDR3 coding DNA: TGTGCCAGCAGCTTCCGCAGGGGCAATGAGCAGTTCTTC. As protein: CASSFRRGNEQFF.